The 4 T cell receptor beta chains below come from one sample, sequenced in a study of blood T cell repertoires in COVID-19. Repertoires were generated with immunoSEQ multiplex PCR, while TCRdb's copy carries only in-frame clones and drops some. The table has around 240,000 clones, approximately 81% seen once; the top ten hold just under 1%. The sequencing sample was made of peripheral blood. The receptors were gathered from a middle-aged man with acute or convalescent COVID-19.

This clone was recorded only once. The chain is built from TRBV12-3 or TRBV12-4 and TRBJ1-1; 11 bases map to TRBD1. The CDR3 spans 13 residues. The junction had 3 bases not matched to a gene; V was cut back by 7 bases and J by 5 bases. The CDR3 DNA is TGTGCCAGCACGGACAGGGGGCGAACTGAAGCTTTCTTT. This codes for CASTDRGRTEAFF.

This chain uses TRBV4-1 with TRBJ2-6; D possibly corresponds to TRBD1 (5 bases). Trimming shortened V by 0 bases and J by 4 bases, and 19 bases separated the two germline ends. Germline lookup yields CDR1 MGHRA and CDR2 YSYEKL. The CDR3 runs 19 residues. The CDR3 DNA follows: TGCGCCAGCAGCCAAGATCCGCCCAGGGTACACTCCGGGGCCAACGTCCTGACTTTC. It is translated as CASSQDPPRVHSGANVLTF.

This chain's CDR3 is CASSYQRQPFYGYTF. The CDR3 nucleotides read TGTGCCAGCAGTTACCAGAGGCAGCCTTTCTATGGCTACACCTTC. The V call is TRBV6-2 or TRBV6-3, the J call TRBJ1-2; no reliable D call. CDR1 and CDR2 (germline): MNHEY, SVGEGT. The CDR3 runs 15 residues. The germline V and J ends were trimmed by 2 bases and 4 bases, with 14 bases remaining between them.

The J gene is TRBJ1-4, the V gene TRBV5-8; D call uncertain. Trimming took 0 bases from V and 16 from J, leaving 10 bases between them. Germline lookup yields CDR1 SGHTS and CDR2 YDEGEE. The CDR3 spans 11 residues. The CDR3 sequence is CASSLGQAPFF. CDR3 nucleotide sequence: TGTGCCAGCAGCTTGGGGCAGGCGCCGTTTTTT.